One sample yielded the 6 T cell receptor beta chains listed below, sequenced in a study of blood T cell repertoires in COVID-19. The repertoire was sequenced with immunoSEQ multiplex PCR; TCRdb's copy has only in-frame clones and lacks some. Counted here are around 250,000 clones, 75% to 90% occurring once; the ten biggest clones make up roughly 4%. Sequencing input: PBMCs or T cells enriched from blood (not recorded which). Receptors were obtained from a woman younger than 45 with acute COVID-19.

The chain is built from TRBV7-9 and TRBJ2-7, with 7 positions matching TRBD2. Unmatched junction bases numbered 8, after V lost 4 bases and J lost 5 bases. The CDR3 spans 14 residues. Germline V lookup: CDR1 SEHNR, CDR2 FQNEAQ (reference sequence). The chain's CDR3 is CASSWGGLVDEQYF. DNA for the CDR3: TGTGCCAGCAGCTGGGGGGGACTGGTGGACGAGCAGTACTTC.

V is TRBV18 and J is TRBJ2-7, with 11 bases aligning to TRBD2. CDR1 is KGHSH and CDR2 is LQKENI in the germline V gene. CDR3 length: 15 residues. V lost 6 bases and J lost 2; bases outside the gene matches: 6. The CDR3: CASSLGTSGTYEQYF. CDR3 DNA: TGTGCCAGCTCCCTCGGGACTAGCGGAACCTACGAGCAGTACTTC.

This sequence joins TRBV4-1 and TRBJ1-1; TRBD1 agrees at 7 bases. This CDR3 has 16 residues. Losses at the gene ends were 5 bases for V and 3 bases for J; bases not matched to a gene: 12. Germline CDR1 MGHRA, CDR2 YSYEKL. This chain's CDR3 is CASSWSGTETDTEAFF. The CDR3 DNA reads as TGCGCCAGCAGCTGGTCCGGGACAGAGACGGACACTGAAGCTTTCTTT.

The chain combines TRBV5-4 with TRBJ2-7; 13 nucleotides agree with TRBD2. Unmatched junction bases numbered 9, after V lost 3 bases and J lost 3 bases. Germline-derived CDR1 and CDR2 are SGHNT and YYREEE (reference sequence). CDR3 length: 17 amino acids. CDR3 in amino acids: CASSSAGTSGEYYEQYF. In nucleotides, the CDR3 is TGTGCCAGCAGCTCCGCCGGGACTAGCGGGGAGTACTACGAGCAGTACTTC.

This clone showed up just once. This chain joins TRBV28 and TRBJ1-1; a possible D gene is TRBD1 (5 bases). Germline CDR1 is MDHEN and CDR2 is SYDVKM. This CDR3 comprises 15 residues. Trimming took off 2 bases at V and 2 bases at J, with 12 bases between the two ends. The CDR3 DNA is TGTGCCAGCAGTTTAGCGGGGGAGGGAAACACTGAAGCTTTCTTT. This encodes CASSLAGEGNTEAFF.

This clone was recorded at least ten times. The chain is built from TRBV5-6 and TRBJ2-2; D might be TRBD1 (5 bases). This CDR3 comprises 15 residues. V lost 0 bases and J lost 5, with 11 bases in between. Looked up from germline, CDR1 is SGHDT and CDR2 is YYEEEE. The CDR3 loop reads CASSLEGRATGELFF. The CDR3 region has the DNA TGTGCCAGCAGCTTGGAGGGCAGGGCTACCGGGGAGCTGTTTTTT.